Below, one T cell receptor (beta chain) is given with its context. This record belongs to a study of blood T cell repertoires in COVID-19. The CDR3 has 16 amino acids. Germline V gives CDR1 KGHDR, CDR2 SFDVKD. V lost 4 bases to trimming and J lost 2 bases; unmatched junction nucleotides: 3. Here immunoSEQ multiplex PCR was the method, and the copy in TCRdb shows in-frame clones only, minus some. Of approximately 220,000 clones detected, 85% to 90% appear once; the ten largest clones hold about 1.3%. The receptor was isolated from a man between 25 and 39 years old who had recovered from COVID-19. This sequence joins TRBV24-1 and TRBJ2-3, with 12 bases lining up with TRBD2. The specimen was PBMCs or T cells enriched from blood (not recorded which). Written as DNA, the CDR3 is TGTGCCACCAGTGACCGACTAGCGGGGGTCACAGATACGCAGTATTTT. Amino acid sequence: CATSDRLAGVTDTQYF.